The 17 T cell receptor beta chains below were found in one sample sequenced in a study of cytomegalovirus exposure and HLA in healthy donors. Vbeta (60) and Jbeta (13) primers were used in the PCR. Assay: immunoSEQ multiplex PCR; the TCRdb copy retains only in-frame clones and omits some. Here the sample spans about 160,000 clones, 65% to 80% being singletons. Sequencing was performed on PBMCs. The source is a female donor in good health and CMV-seronegative.

This CDR3 reads CASSVGGTGDSPLHF. DNA of the CDR3: TGTGCCAGCAGCGTAGGTGGGACAGGGGATTCACCCCTCCACTTT. The chain combines TRBV9 with TRBJ1-6; 10 positions agree with TRBD1. Germline V lookup: CDR1 SGDLS, CDR2 YYNGEE. V shed 0 bases, J shed 8 bases, and the junction held 2 bases outside the gene matches. The CDR3 has 15 residues.

The V call is TRBV18, the J call TRBJ1-1; no firm D call. Germline V gene lookup returns CDR1 KGHSH and CDR2 LQKENI. This CDR3 spans 13 amino acids. Trimming cost V 5 bases and J 10 bases, with 17 bases left between them. CDR3 region: CASSSLETSPAFF. The CDR3 nucleotides read TGTGCCAGCTCATCCCTAGAGACCAGCCCAGCTTTCTTT.

There are a few counts of this clone. The chain uses TRBV13 and TRBJ1-2, with 9 bases aligning to TRBD1. Unmatched junction bases numbered 3, after V lost 2 bases and J lost 2 bases. Germline V gene data show CDR1 as PRHDT and CDR2 as FYEKMQ (reference sequence). The CDR3 loop spans 15 amino acids. Here the CDR3 DNA reads TGTGCCAGCAGCTTACGGGACAGGGCGAACTATGGCTACACCTTC. It translates to CASSLRDRANYGYTF.

The chain uses TRBV10-1 and TRBJ1-2; D is ambiguous. Germline V gives CDR1 WNHNN, CDR2 SYGVQD (reference sequence). The CDR3 is made up of 13 amino acids. The germline V and J ends were trimmed by 8 bases and 0 bases, with 10 bases remaining between them. Here the CDR3 reads CASSQITNYGYTF. As DNA, the CDR3 is TGCGCCAGCTCACAGATCACTAACTATGGCTACACCTTC.

This clone has only a few counts. The gene calls are TRBV9 and TRBJ2-6; 12 bases match TRBD2. The V gene's germline CDR1 is SGDLS and CDR2 YYNGEE. V was pared by 0 bases and J by 3 bases, with 10 bases of the junction left unmatched. The CDR3 has 20 residues. CDR3 region: CASSVGLAGDFGSGANVLTF. CDR3 DNA sequence: TGTGCCAGCAGCGTAGGACTAGCGGGAGATTTTGGAAGTGGGGCCAACGTCCTGACTTTC.

This chain joins TRBV5-1 and TRBJ2-5, with 10 bases lining up with TRBD1. Germline loops: CDR1 SGHRS, CDR2 YFSETQ. Losses at the gene ends were 0 bases for V and 2 bases for J; bases not matched to a gene: 1. This CDR3 contains 15 residues. The CDR3 here is CASSLGDRGQETQYF. The CDR3 nucleotides read TGCGCCAGCAGCTTGGGGGACAGGGGACAAGAGACCCAGTACTTC. The full variable domain, rest sourced from reference TRBV5-1 and TRBJ2-5, is KAGVTQTPRYLIKTRGQQVTLSCSPISGHRSVSWYQQTPGQGLQFLFEYFSETQRNKGNFPGRFSGRQFSNSRSEMNVSTLELGDSALYLCASSLGDRGQETQYFGPGTRLLVL.

The J gene is TRBJ2-7, the V gene TRBV9; 7 positions match TRBD2. This CDR3 has 15 amino acids. Germline V gene data show CDR1 as SGDLS and CDR2 as YYNGEE. The ends lost 3 bases at V and 3 bases at J; junction bases unmatched: 9. CDR3 sequence reads: CASSAAGAGNYEQYF. The CDR3 region has the DNA TGTGCCAGCAGCGCGGCGGGAGCGGGAAACTACGAGCAGTACTTC. The variable domain in full, with the rest retrieved from reference TRBV9 and TRBJ2-7, is DSGVTQTPKHLITATGQRVTLRCSPRSGDLSVYWYQQSLDQGLQFLIQYYNGEERAKGNILERFSAQQFPDLHSELNLSSLELGDSALYFCASSAAGAGNYEQYFGPGTRLTVT.

This clone appeared a few times. The chain couples TRBV4-2 to TRBJ1-1, with 7 bases lining up with TRBD1. Germline values: CDR1 LGHNA, CDR2 YNFKEQ. V gave up 1 base and J gave up 4 bases; unmatched junction bases: 6. The CDR3 spans 15 residues. The CDR3, as DNA: TGTGCCAGCAGCCAAGTGTCAGGGGGAATCACTGAAGCTTTCTTT. Amino acid sequence: CASSQVSGGITEAFF.

This rearrangement joins TRBV7-7 to TRBJ2-2, with a weak D call TRBD1 (7 bases). This CDR3 region has 15 residues. Per the germline V gene, CDR1 is SSHAT and CDR2 is FNYEAQ (reference sequence). V was clipped by 5 bases and J by 6 bases, with 16 bases between them. CDR3 sequence (DNA): TGTGCCAGCAGCGTGGAGGGGGCATATCCCGGGGAGCTGTTTTTT. Translating gives CASSVEGAYPGELFF.

This clone was counted only a few times. This chain joins TRBV10-2 and TRBJ2-3; D is unresolved. The ends were cut back, 0 bases at V and 8 bases at J, with 12 bases in the middle. The CDR3 is 14 residues long. The germline gives CDR1 WSHSY, CDR2 SAAADI. DNA for the CDR3: TGCGCCAGCAGTGAGTCGACCTTAGCCTCTACGCAGTATTTT. Protein sequence: CASSESTLASTQYF.

The chain links TRBV15 to TRBJ2-1; 7 nucleotides align to TRBD2. V shed 8 bases and J 1 base; nucleotides not matched to a gene: 5. Per the germline V gene, CDR1 is LNHNV and CDR2 is YYDKDF (reference sequence). CDR3 length equals 14 residues. The DNA of the CDR3 is TGTGCCACCGTGGTCGGGGGGTCCTACAATGAGCAGTTCTTC. This sequence encodes CATVVGGSYNEQFF.

V and J are TRBV9 and TRBJ2-7; TRBD1 agrees at 7 bases. The V segment lost 3 bases and the J segment 0 bases; nucleotides outside the gene matches: 6. Per the germline V gene, CDR1 is SGDLS and CDR2 is YYNGEE. The CDR3 has 15 residues. The CDR3 bases are TGTGCCAGCAGCGCTACAGGGGCCCCCTCCTACGAGCAGTACTTC. Protein sequence: CASSATGAPSYEQYF.

CDR3 loop: CASSGSAYGTGGSYEQYF. The CDR3 DNA reads as TGCGCCAGCAGCGGATCCGCCTACGGGACAGGGGGCTCCTACGAGCAGTACTTC. The V and J genes are TRBV5-1 and TRBJ2-7; 11 positions match TRBD1. V gave up 4 bases and J gave up 0 bases; unmatched junction bases: 12. This CDR3 region has 18 residues. Germline V gene sequence: CDR1 SGHRS, CDR2 YFSETQ. Full variable domain (outside the CDR3, taken from reference TRBV5-1 and TRBJ2-7): KAGVTQTPRYLIKTRGQQVTLSCSPISGHRSVSWYQQTPGQGLQFLFEYFSETQRNKGNFPGRFSGRQFSNSRSEMNVSTLELGDSALYLCASSGSAYGTGGSYEQYFGPGTRLTVT.

This clone was observed a handful of times. The chain employs TRBV5-6 and TRBJ1-5; D is perhaps TRBD1 (6 bases). Germline V gene lookup returns CDR1 SGHDT and CDR2 YYEEEE. The CDR3 has 15 residues. Trimming took 4 bases from V and 6 from J, leaving 17 bases between them. The CDR3 coding sequence is TGTGCCAGCAGCGTCGCGGGGGGGCTGGGTCAGCCCCAGCATTTT. This sequence encodes CASSVAGGLGQPQHF.

The chain employs TRBV7-9 and TRBJ1-1; no definite D call. Looked up from germline, CDR1 is SEHNR and CDR2 is FQNEAQ (reference sequence). The CDR3 runs 12 residues. V lost 2 bases and J lost 5, with 6 bases in between. The CDR3 bases are TGTGCCAGCAGCTTACTAGGAACTGAAGCTTTCTTT. This gives the protein CASSLLGTEAFF. The entire variable domain, with the rest obtained from reference TRBV7-9 and TRBJ1-1, is as follows: DTGVSQNPRHKITKRGQNVTFRCDPISEHNRLYWYRQTLGQGPEFLTYFQNEAQLEKSRLLSDRFSAERPKGSFSTLEIQRTEQGDSAMYLCASSLLGTEAFFGQGTRLTVV.

The chain recombines TRBV7-3 with TRBJ2-1; 7 bases agree with TRBD1. Germline V gene data show CDR1 as SGHTA and CDR2 as FQGTGA. The CDR3 is 16 amino acids. Trimming removed 5 bases from V and 4 bases from J; junction bases left unmatched: 11. The CDR3 sequence: CASSTHTGQFYNEQFF. The CDR3 region has the DNA TGTGCCAGCAGCACACACACGGGACAGTTTTACAATGAGCAGTTCTTC.

The chain recombines TRBV27 with TRBJ1-3, with no clear D. This CDR3 is built from 14 residues. V was shortened by 6 bases and J by 6 bases, with 15 bases between the two germline ends. Germline CDR1 is MNHEY and CDR2 is SMNVEV (reference sequence). In nucleotides, the CDR3 is TGTGCCAGCAGCCGACACGGAACTGAAAACACCATATATTTT. This translates into CASSRHGTENTIYF.